The 27 T cell receptor beta chains in this list originate from one sample, sequenced in a study of shared T cell receptors in the human thymus. Repertoires were generated with immunoSEQ multiplex PCR, while TCRdb's copy carries only in-frame clones and drops some. The table shows just under 550,000 clones, with about 80% occurring only once. The sample was also linked to a second study, of human thymus T cells.

What was sequenced was thymocytes. The receptor set was obtained from a boy younger than two with a congenital heart defect.

The chain employs TRBV19 and TRBJ1-5; D perhaps matches TRBD1 (5 bases). V was clipped by 4 bases and J by 0 bases, with 7 bases between them. Germline V gene sequence: CDR1 LNHDA, CDR2 SQIVND (reference sequence). The CDR3 sequence is 14 residues long. The CDR3 DNA follows: TGTGCCAGTAGTAGACAGTCTAGCAATCAGCCCCAGCATTTT. Protein sequence: CASSRQSSNQPQHF.

CDR3 protein: CASSQESGSSTNEQYF. As DNA, the CDR3 is TGCGCCAGCAGCCAAGAATCGGGTTCGTCTACAAACGAGCAGTACTTC. V and J are TRBV4-3 and TRBJ2-7; D remains ambiguous. This CDR3 is 16 amino acids long. V gave up 0 bases and J gave up 5 bases, with 17 bases separating them. Germline CDR1 LGHNA, CDR2 YSLEER.

Only a few counts were recorded for this clone. The rearrangement joins TRBV27 to TRBJ2-1, with 8 bases fitting TRBD2. CDR1 is MNHEY, CDR2 SMNVEV, per germline (reference sequence). This CDR3 comprises 16 residues. The V and J ends lost 5 bases and 3 bases, in that order; junction bases with no gene match: 9. CDR3 bases: TGTGCCAGCAGTCCGCGGGAGCGGGAGCGCTACAATGAGCAGTTCTTC. Translating gives CASSPRERERYNEQFF.

This chain joins TRBV11-2 and TRBJ2-7; D may be TRBD2 (6 bases). The CDR3 extends over 15 amino acids. Trimming took 8 bases from V and 3 from J, leaving 20 bases between them. Germline CDR1 and CDR2: SGHAT and FQNNGV. CDR3 in amino acids: CASPLGGGVGYEQYF. DNA for the CDR3: TGTGCCAGCCCCCTAGGAGGCGGGGTCGGCTACGAGCAGTACTTC.

The J gene is TRBJ1-6, the V gene TRBV28; 7 nucleotides agree with TRBD1. In germline, CDR1 is MDHEN, CDR2 SYDVKM. Trimming at V came to 5 bases and at J to 3 bases, leaving 7 bases not matched to a gene. This CDR3 is built from 16 residues. The CDR3 nucleotides are TGTGCCAGCAGTACAAGGACAGGCCTCTATAATTCACCCCTCCACTTT. Translating it yields CASSTRTGLYNSPLHF.

The CDR3 bases are TGTGCCAGCAGTGAATGGGCTAGCGGGGTCGCAGATACGCAGTATTTT. This encodes CASSEWASGVADTQYF. This chain links TRBV25-1 with TRBJ2-3, with TRBD2 matching over 9 bases. With V trimmed by 1 base and J by 4 bases, 6 bases remained unmatched. The CDR3 has 16 amino acids. In germline, CDR1 is MGHDK, CDR2 SYGVNS.

This chain uses TRBV2 with TRBJ2-2; 7 bases agree with TRBD2. The CDR3 runs to 17 residues. V gave up 8 bases and J gave up 1 base; unmatched junction bases: 13. The germline CDR1 and CDR2 sequences are SNHLY and FYNNEI. CDR3 in amino acids: CASGWGVGTKNTGELFF. CDR3 DNA sequence: TGTGCCAGCGGATGGGGAGTCGGGACTAAGAACACCGGGGAGCTGTTTTTT.

V gene TRBV5-1 combines with J gene TRBJ2-6; 7 bases agree with TRBD1. The CDR3 extends over 18 amino acids. The V segment lost 5 bases and the J segment 0 bases; nucleotides outside the gene matches: 11. Per the germline V gene, CDR1 is SGHRS and CDR2 is YFSETQ. The CDR3 sequence: CASRPYRGLYSGANVLTF. CDR3 coding DNA: TGCGCCAGCAGACCTTACAGGGGCCTCTACTCTGGGGCCAACGTCCTGACTTTC.

The rearrangement links TRBV28 to TRBJ2-1; weak D call: TRBD1 (6 bases). Germline CDR1 and CDR2: MDHEN and SYDVKM. With 2 bases removed from V and 7 bases from J, the gap between germline ends came to 9 bases. The CDR3 extends over 13 amino acids. DNA for the CDR3: TGTGCCAGCAGTTTAGCTAGGGGGAATGAGCAGTTCTTC. Its protein is CASSLARGNEQFF.

This chain connects TRBV27 to TRBJ1-1; the match to TRBD1 covers 11 bases. The CDR3 contains 14 residues. CDR1 and CDR2 from the germline V gene are MNHEY and SMNVEV (reference sequence). V gave up 5 bases and J gave up 5 bases; unmatched junction bases: 4. CDR3 nucleotides: TGTGCCAGCAGTCCCGGGACAGGGGGGACTGAAGCTTTCTTT. It yields the protein CASSPGTGGTEAFF.

In DNA form, the CDR3 reads TGTGCCAGCAGTTTACTGGCCAGGGGGCGGTTGGGTCTTCAAGAGACCCAGTACTTC. It codes for CASSLLARGRLGLQETQYF. The chain uses TRBV27 and TRBJ2-5, with 8 bases aligning to TRBD1. This CDR3 region has 19 residues. CDR1 and CDR2 (germline): MNHEY, SMNVEV (reference sequence). V trimming: 2 bases; J trimming: 2 bases; junction bases outside the gene matches: 16.

The chain employs TRBV4-1 and TRBJ2-5, with 7 bases fitting TRBD2. This CDR3 region has 13 residues. Losses at the gene ends were 4 bases for V and 4 bases for J; bases not matched to a gene: 3. Germline CDR1 reads MGHRA; CDR2 reads YSYEKL. The CDR3 reads CASSLSSGETQYF. CDR3 bases: TGCGCCAGCAGCCTGTCTAGCGGAGAGACCCAGTACTTC.

This chain's CDR3 is CAWSPRGLKTQYF. Here the CDR3 DNA reads TGTGCCTGGAGTCCAAGGGGGCTGAAGACCCAGTACTTC. The rearrangement joins TRBV30 to TRBJ2-5; TRBD1 aligns across 7 bases. CDR3 length: 13 amino acids. V shed 2 bases and J 6 bases; nucleotides not matched to a gene: 6. Looked up from germline, CDR1 is GTSNPN and CDR2 is SVGIG (reference sequence).

As for this clone: This sample also contains other DNA sequences that code for the same CDR3. V and J are TRBV28 and TRBJ2-3, with 11 positions matching TRBD2. The CDR3 covers 16 residues. The germline gives CDR1 MDHEN, CDR2 SYDVKM. The junction had 6 bases not matched to a gene; V was cut back by 5 bases and J by 2 bases. CDR3 sequence: CASSPGTSGTTDTQYF. As DNA, the CDR3 is TGTGCCAGCAGTCCCGGGACTAGCGGAACCACAGATACGCAGTATTTT.

The count of this clone is one. The V gene is TRBV29-1, the J gene TRBJ2-3, with TRBD2 matching over 9 bases. This CDR3 comprises 21 residues. Germline V CDR1 and CDR2: SQVTM, ANQGSEA. V lost 4 bases to trimming and J lost 0 bases; unmatched junction nucleotides: 23. CDR3 DNA: TGCAGCGTTGCCCAAAGGCCCAGCGGGGGGAGGGACCAAACTAGCACAGATACGCAGTATTTT. It translates to CSVAQRPSGGRDQTSTDTQYF.

The genes are TRBV7-3 and TRBJ2-2; possibly TRBD2 for D (6 bases). The CDR3 consists of 18 residues. Germline V CDR1 and CDR2: SGHTA, FQGTGA. Trimming took 5 bases from V and 5 from J, leaving 24 bases between them. CDR3 protein: CASSPPRTSPGGTGELFF. DNA of the CDR3: TGTGCCAGCAGCCCGCCGCGAACTAGCCCAGGAGGTACCGGGGAGCTGTTTTTT.

The CDR3 spells CASSRPGPPFYGYTF. In DNA, the CDR3 is TGTGCCAGCAGTAGACCGGGTCCTCCTTTCTATGGCTACACCTTC. The chain links TRBV28 to TRBJ1-2; D unclear. Germline V CDR1 and CDR2: MDHEN, SYDVKM. The CDR3 is 15 amino acids. V lost 5 bases, J lost 4 bases, and 17 bases lay in between.

This chain uses TRBV4-1 with TRBJ2-2; maybe TRBD2 (6 bases). Germline V gene lookup returns CDR1 MGHRA and CDR2 YSYEKL. Trimming shortened V by 3 bases and J by 1 base, and 12 bases separated the two germline ends. The CDR3 runs 16 residues. Here the CDR3 reads CASSQWEAQNTGELFF. The CDR3 nucleotides read TGCGCCAGCAGCCAGTGGGAGGCGCAGAACACCGGGGAGCTGTTTTTT.

A single count supports this clone. The chain carries TRBV7-9 and TRBJ2-5; no reliable D call. The CDR3 is 17 residues long. V lost 1 base, J lost 0 bases, and 15 bases lay in between. Germline V gene lookup returns CDR1 SEHNR and CDR2 FQNEAQ (reference sequence). Here the CDR3 reads CASSLVAMRHYQETQYF. CDR3 bases: TGTGCCAGCAGCTTAGTCGCAATGAGACACTACCAAGAGACCCAGTACTTC.

The chain links TRBV6-1 to TRBJ2-4; D not resolved. Trimming cost V 5 bases and J 0 bases, with 2 bases left between them. This CDR3 comprises 12 residues. In germline, CDR1 is MNHNS, CDR2 SASEGT. CDR3 protein: CASSLAKNIQYF. The CDR3 nucleotides read TGTGCCAGCAGTCTAGCCAAAAACATTCAGTACTTC.

The chain links TRBV4-3 to TRBJ2-1; tentatively, D is TRBD1 (6 bases). Germline loops: CDR1 LGHNA, CDR2 YSLEER. V was clipped by 1 base and J by 3 bases, with 16 bases between them. The CDR3 runs 17 residues. The CDR3 sequence is CASSQGPKGDHYNEQFF. The DNA for the CDR3 is TGCGCCAGCAGCCAAGGACCTAAGGGGGACCACTACAATGAGCAGTTCTTC.

The chain has TRBV19 and TRBJ2-1; TRBD1 might be the D (6 bases). The CDR3 has 16 amino acids. Germline CDR1 reads LNHDA; CDR2 reads SQIVND (reference sequence). Trimming took off 5 bases at V and 2 bases at J, with 16 bases between the two ends. The CDR3 region is CASSPVQGTTYNEQFF. The CDR3 nucleotides read TGTGCCAGTAGTCCTGTGCAGGGGACGACCTACAATGAGCAGTTCTTC.

The rearrangement uses TRBV5-6 and TRBJ2-3, with 9 nucleotides matching TRBD1. This CDR3 has 17 amino acids. CDR1 is SGHDT and CDR2 is YYEEEE in the germline V gene. The trim removed 0 bases at V and 2 bases at J, leaving 7 bases unmatched. The CDR3 region has the DNA TGTGCCAGCAGCTTGGGGGCAGGGACAGGGATCACAGATACGCAGTATTTT. Translated, it gives CASSLGAGTGITDTQYF.

The genes are TRBV4-3 and TRBJ2-1; 12 positions match TRBD2. The germline V gene encodes CDR1 LGHNA and CDR2 YSLEER. The CDR3 runs to 15 residues. Trimming removed 5 bases from V and 7 bases from J; junction bases left unmatched: 6. The CDR3 reads CASSASGRATNEQFF. CDR3 nucleotides: TGCGCCAGCAGCGCTAGCGGGAGGGCGACGAATGAGCAGTTCTTC.

CDR3 protein: CASSYAGLITDTQYF. The CDR3 bases are TGTGCCAGCAGTTACGCGGGACTTATCACAGATACGCAGTATTTT. V usage is TRBV6-5 and J usage is TRBJ2-3; TRBD2 is a possible D gene (6 bases). The germline V gene has CDR1 MNHEY and CDR2 SVGAGI. CDR3 length: 15 residues. The V end lost 2 bases, the J end lost 2 bases, and 11 bases lay between the germline ends.

The genes are TRBV5-1 and TRBJ2-3; 9 bases fit TRBD1. J was trimmed by 3 bases and V by 6 bases; bases with no gene match: 17. Germline CDR1 and CDR2: SGHRS and YFSETQ. The CDR3 consists of 18 residues. CDR3 in DNA: TGCGCCAGCAACCCCCCCCCATACAGGGGGCGATTGACAGATACGCAGTATTTT. This translates into CASNPPPYRGRLTDTQYF.

Points on this clone: Other DNA variants within this sample encode the same CDR3. The chain joins TRBV5-5 to TRBJ1-5; D remains ambiguous. Trimming stripped 5 bases from V and 6 bases from J, with 9 bases between. The CDR3 sequence is 12 residues long. Germline V CDR1 and CDR2: SGHKS, YYEKEE (reference sequence). The CDR3 here is CASSMGVQPQHF. The CDR3 DNA reads TGTGCCAGCAGTATGGGAGTTCAGCCCCAGCATTTT.